The subject of this entry is one T cell receptor beta chain. The antigen it recognizes is unknown. Nothing much larger sits one base from this clone, and base qualities are not available. Collaborating institutions collected whole blood in K2EDTA tubes following their own protocols. For TCRbeta analysis, collaborator samples were shipped as frozen whole blood, as isolated PBMCs, or as DNA extracted from either sample type. The data stem from a study of blood T cell repertoires in COVID-19 (dated by TCRdb to the early 2020s). As for the study more broadly: Samples covering the acute and convalescent phases of COVID-19 were provided by collaborators in the United States, Italy and Spain. The repertoires were released in a freely available public database meant as a resource for research on the immune response to SARS-CoV-2. Subjects who had been exposed to COVID-19, were actively infected with it, or had recovered from it provided the deeply sampled blood TCRbeta repertoires that made up the dataset. Where HLA class I and class II types were available, the types were taken from metadata supplied by the sample provider, not from assay-based typing. The samples were drawn from two sources: the first 160 participants of the ongoing ImmuneRACE study, and about 1,300 subjects contributed by 6 global collaborators. A de-identified subject ID, COVID-19 status, age in years and sex were almost always included in the sample metadata. The prospective study material was composed of cDNA or gDNA derived from T cells, B-cell-depleted T cells, or PBMCs.

The junction shows trimming of 8 bases on V and 5 bases on J, plus 12 bases between the germline ends. In the germline V gene, CDR1 corresponds to SNHLY and CDR2 to FYNNEI. The cysteine opens and the phenylalanine closes a CDR3 of 12 amino acids. The retained sequence is limited to the CDR3, 36 bases, with the frame set at the first base. TCRbeta CDR3 regions were amplified from genomic DNA by means of the immunoSEQ Assay, a bias-controlled multiplex PCR. The authors processed their data as follows. The number of nucleated cells in each sample was estimated by amplification of reference gene primers within the assay. To quantify the absolute abundance of each unique TCRbeta CDR3 rearrangement, sequence reads were collapsed and filtered. For each sample, productive Simpson clonality was calculated as the square root of Simpson's diversity index across productive rearrangements. Entries here come from immuneACCESS through TCRdb and include only in-frame sequences with V and J called. Some clones fail to appear in such tables; in the studies checked, an unresolved V gene covers under half of the shortfall, and the cause of the remainder is unknown. V, J and clone size were drawn from that table, and D and trimming were deduced from the DNA. The sample profile shows around 77,000 clones; around 85% of them were found once. In total, the top ten clones hold roughly 5% of the sample.

Findings and caveats that apply to the study as a whole: Clinical and demographic metadata were provided uncurated, with the amount varying by source and participant.

The V and J segments used are TRBV2 and TRBJ1-1; tentative D gene TRBD1, with 5 bases matching. Sequenced material: peripheral blood. This receptor was identified in a man aged 80 or over with acute or convalescent COVID-19. Here is the DNA: TGTGCCAGCGTAGGACAAAGAACTGAAGCTTTCTTT. It is translated as CASVGQRTEAFF. With the rest looked up from the reference TRBV2 and TRBJ1-1 genes rather than sequenced, the full variable domain is EPEVTQTPSHQVTQMGQEVILRCVPISNHLYFYWYRQILGQKVEFLVSFYNNEISEKSEIFDDQFSVERPDGSNFTLKIRSTKLEDSAMYFCASVGQRTEAFFGQGTRLTVV.